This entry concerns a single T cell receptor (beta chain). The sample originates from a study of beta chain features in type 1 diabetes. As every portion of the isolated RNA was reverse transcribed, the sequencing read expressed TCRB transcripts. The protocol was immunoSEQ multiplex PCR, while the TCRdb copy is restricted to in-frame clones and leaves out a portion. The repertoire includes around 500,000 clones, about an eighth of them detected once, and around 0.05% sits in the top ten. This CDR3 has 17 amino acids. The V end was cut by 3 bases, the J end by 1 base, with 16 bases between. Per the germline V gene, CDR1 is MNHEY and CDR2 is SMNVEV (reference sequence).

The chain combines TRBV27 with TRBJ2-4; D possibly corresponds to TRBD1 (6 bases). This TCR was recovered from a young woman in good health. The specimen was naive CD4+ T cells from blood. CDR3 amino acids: CASSFLSGTSAKNIQYF. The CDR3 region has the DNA TGTGCCAGCAGTTTCCTCTCCGGGACAAGCGCCAAAAACATTCAGTACTTC.